A single sample is the source of the 25 T cell receptor beta chains below, sequenced in a study of OX40 agonist ivuxolimab in advanced cancers. Data came from immunoSEQ multiplex PCR; TCRdb stores just in-frame clones and leaves some out. The sample includes tens of thousands of clones, 80% to 90% of them seen just once. The specimen comprised CD4+ or CD8+ T cells sorted from blood, sampled in a trial of the OX40 agonist ivuxolimab. The source is an adult with an advanced solid tumor such as melanoma, head and neck, liver or kidney cancer.

The chain combines TRBV4-3 with TRBJ2-6; 8 bases align to TRBD1. CDR3 length equals 19 residues. Losses at the gene ends were 0 bases for V and 3 bases for J; bases not matched to a gene: 10. Germline V CDR1 and CDR2: LGHNA, YSLEER. The CDR3 nucleotides read TGCGCCAGCAGCCAAGAAGGATACCGTACAGGGGGTGGGGCCAACGTCCTGACTTTC. It specifies CASSQEGYRTGGGANVLTF.

The rearrangement uses TRBV27 and TRBJ2-7; 10 bases align to TRBD1. Germline CDR1 is MNHEY and CDR2 is SMNVEV (reference sequence). J gave up 2 bases and V 7 bases, and 5 bases lay outside the gene matches. The CDR3 contains 14 residues. CDR3 in amino acids: CASIPGTGAYEQYF. DNA for the CDR3: TGTGCCAGCATCCCCGGGACAGGGGCCTACGAGCAGTACTTC.

The rearrangement uses TRBV6-5 and TRBJ2-1; perhaps TRBD2 as D (6 bases). The CDR3 contains 16 residues. Trimming left V 4 bases short and J 0 bases short, with 13 bases between. The germline gives CDR1 MNHEY, CDR2 SVGAGI. The CDR3 region has the DNA TGTGCCAGCAGTTCTGCGGGGTGGAGCTCCTACAATGAGCAGTTCTTC. Its protein is CASSSAGWSSYNEQFF.

The chain links TRBV27 to TRBJ1-5; TRBD1 might be the D (6 bases). Trimming removed 4 bases from V and 7 bases from J, with 11 bases in between. There are 13 residues in the CDR3. Germline values: CDR1 MNHEY, CDR2 SMNVEV (reference sequence). The CDR3 DNA reads as TGTGCCAGCAGTTCACAGGGTTTGCAGCCCCAGCATTTT. Its translation: CASSSQGLQPQHF.

This rearrangement joins TRBV9 to TRBJ2-6, with TRBD1 matching 7 bases. Germline V gives CDR1 SGDLS, CDR2 YYNGEE. The CDR3 is made up of 18 amino acids. V was pared by 3 bases and J by 0 bases, with 9 bases of the junction left unmatched. In nucleotides, the CDR3 is TGTGCCAGCAGCGCCGCCAGGGACAGTGACTCTGGGGCCAACGTCCTGACTTTC. This encodes CASSAARDSDSGANVLTF. Drawing the rest from reference TRBV9 and TRBJ2-6, the complete variable domain is DSGVTQTPKHLITATGQRVTLRCSPRSGDLSVYWYQQSLDQGLQFLIQYYNGEERAKGNILERFSAQQFPDLHSELNLSSLELGDSALYFCASSAARDSDSGANVLTFGAGSRLTVL.

The genes are TRBV6-1 and TRBJ2-6; D is uncertain. CDR3 length equals 16 residues. Trimming stripped 1 base from V and 1 base from J, with 8 bases between. Germline CDR1 and CDR2: MNHNS and SASEGT. The CDR3: CASSEEAFSGANVLTF. CDR3 coding DNA: TGTGCCAGCAGTGAAGAGGCGTTTTCTGGGGCCAACGTCCTGACTTTC.

By share of the sample, this clone is medium-sized. This chain joins TRBV9 and TRBJ2-2, with 8 bases matching TRBD2. There are 16 residues in the CDR3. CDR1 and CDR2 (germline): SGDLS, YYNGEE. With 5 bases clipped from V and 0 bases from J, the junction kept 6 bases outside the gene matches. The CDR3 bases are TGTGCCAGCAGTGCAGGACTAGCAGCGAACACCGGGGAGCTGTTTTTT. It specifies CASSAGLAANTGELFF.

J is TRBJ1-3 and V is TRBV14; TRBD1 matches 9 bases. The CDR3 is made up of 20 amino acids. Germline CDR1 reads SGHDN; CDR2 reads FVKESK. Trimming cost V 3 bases and J 0 bases; bases outside gene matches: 15. The CDR3 region has the DNA TGTGCCAGCAGCCAGTTGACCGGGACAGGGCGCTTTTACTCTGGAAACACCATATATTTT. As protein: CASSQLTGTGRFYSGNTIYF. The full variable domain, in which reference TRBV14 and TRBJ1-3 provide the parts outside the CDR3, is EAGVTQFPSHSVIEKGQTVTLRCDPISGHDNLYWYRRVMGKEIKFLLHFVKESKQDESGMPNNRFLAERTGGTYSTLKVQPAELEDSGVYFCASSQLTGTGRFYSGNTIYFGEGSWLTVV.

The chain joins TRBV6-5 to TRBJ2-1; 13 positions agree with TRBD2. The CDR3 is 14 amino acids. Per germline, CDR1 MNHEY and CDR2 SVGAGI. V trimming: 4 bases; J trimming: 6 bases; junction bases outside the gene matches: 0. CDR3 sequence (DNA): TGTGCCAGCAGTTGGACTAGCGGGAGCAATGAGCAGTTCTTC. Its translation is CASSWTSGSNEQFF.

The V gene is TRBV30, the J gene TRBJ1-2; D unresolved. The CDR3 has 12 amino acids. Between the trimmed V and J ends, which lost 8 bases and 1 base, there was a span of 11 bases. Germline values: CDR1 GTSNPN, CDR2 SVGIG (reference sequence). The CDR3 reads CATGIGNYGYTF. Here the CDR3 DNA reads TGTGCCACGGGGATAGGTAACTATGGCTACACCTTC.

V and J are TRBV7-9 and TRBJ2-7; the D is unclear. This CDR3 spans 15 amino acids. The germline V gene encodes CDR1 SEHNR and CDR2 FQNEAQ (reference sequence). Trimming took off 1 base at V and 4 bases at J, with 14 bases between the two ends. CDR3 in amino acids: CASSLESTYWYEQYF. In nucleotides, the CDR3 is TGTGCCAGCAGCTTAGAATCCACCTACTGGTACGAGCAGTACTTC.

V gene TRBV4-3 combines with J gene TRBJ2-3; D perhaps matches TRBD1 (6 bases). Per the germline V gene, CDR1 is LGHNA and CDR2 is YSLEER. The CDR3 length is 16 residues. V lost 0 bases and J lost 4, with 14 bases in between. CDR3 amino acids: CASSQDQLGAADTQYF. The CDR3, as DNA: TGCGCCAGCAGCCAAGATCAGCTGGGGGCCGCAGATACGCAGTATTTT.

The J gene is TRBJ2-7, the V gene TRBV9; D possibly corresponds to TRBD2 (5 bases). CDR3 length equals 16 residues. V was pared by 0 bases and J by 3 bases, with 16 bases between. CDR1 and CDR2 (germline): SGDLS, YYNGEE. The CDR3 loop reads CASSVATSQPYYEQYF. CDR3 nucleotides: TGTGCCAGCAGCGTAGCTACTAGTCAGCCGTACTACGAGCAGTACTTC. Variable domain in full (rest from reference TRBV9 and TRBJ2-7): DSGVTQTPKHLITATGQRVTLRCSPRSGDLSVYWYQQSLDQGLQFLIQYYNGEERAKGNILERFSAQQFPDLHSELNLSSLELGDSALYFCASSVATSQPYYEQYFGPGTRLTVT.

V usage is TRBV4-1 and J usage is TRBJ2-7; no reliable D call. Trimming shortened V by 1 base and J by 3 bases, and 7 bases separated the two germline ends. This CDR3 region has 13 residues. Germline CDR1 is MGHRA and CDR2 is YSYEKL. This CDR3 reads CASSQGKNYEQYF. CDR3 bases: TGCGCCAGCAGCCAAGGCAAAAACTACGAGCAGTACTTC.

The chain links TRBV2 to TRBJ1-1; perhaps TRBD1 as D (5 bases). The CDR3 totals 10 residues. The germline V and J ends were trimmed by 8 bases and 8 bases, with 9 bases remaining between them. CDR1 is SNHLY and CDR2 is FYNNEI in the germline V gene. The CDR3 region is CASFREEAFF. The CDR3 bases are TGTGCCAGCTTCAGGGAGGAAGCTTTCTTT.

The J gene is TRBJ2-2, the V gene TRBV7-2; D possibly uses TRBD1 or TRBD2 (5 bases each). This CDR3 spans 16 amino acids. Germline V lookup: CDR1 SGHTA, CDR2 FQGNSA. Deletions cut 5 bases from V and 4 bases from J, with 17 bases between. In nucleotides, the CDR3 is TGTGCCAGCAGCCACCCCGGGGCAGGACCCACCGGGGAGCTGTTTTTT. It translates to CASSHPGAGPTGELFF.

CDR3: CATRTDGGEKLFF. CDR3 coding DNA: TGTGCCACCCGGACGGATGGAGGTGAAAAACTGTTTTTT. The genes are TRBV10-3 and TRBJ1-4; D is unclear. Germline CDR1 ENHRY, CDR2 SYGVKD. Trimming removed 10 bases from V and 7 bases from J, with 16 bases in between. The CDR3 consists of 13 residues.

The V call is TRBV29-1, the J call TRBJ2-7, with 7 nucleotides matching TRBD2. The CDR3 is 13 residues long. With V trimmed by 4 bases and J by 2 bases, 5 bases remained unmatched. Germline assignment: CDR1 SQVTM and CDR2 ANQGSEA. This chain's CDR3 is CSVVAGVAYEQYF. The CDR3 DNA reads as TGCAGCGTTGTAGCGGGTGTTGCCTACGAGCAGTACTTC.

This chain links TRBV7-6 with TRBJ1-1; tentatively, D is TRBD1 (6 bases). The CDR3 is made up of 14 amino acids. Per germline, CDR1 SGHVS and CDR2 FNYEAQ. Trimming removed 2 bases from V and 10 bases from J, with 17 bases in between. DNA of the CDR3: TGTGCCAGCAGCTTAAATCGGGACACCGTGGGAGCTTTCTTT. Translation gives CASSLNRDTVGAFF.

The V call is TRBV5-1, the J call TRBJ1-1; D remains unclear. V lost 0 bases to trimming and J lost 3 bases, with 12 bases between them. The germline V gene encodes CDR1 SGHRS and CDR2 YFSETQ. The CDR3 length is 15 residues. The CDR3 DNA is TGCGCCAGCAGCTTGGGGGCGGGTTCCCACACTGAAGCTTTCTTT. Translated: CASSLGAGSHTEAFF.

The chain couples TRBV15 to TRBJ2-1; 9 positions match TRBD2. The germline V gene encodes CDR1 LNHNV and CDR2 YYDKDF (reference sequence). Trimming took 4 bases from V and 3 from J; bases not matched to a gene: 4. This CDR3 has 15 amino acids. The CDR3 loop reads CATSKERGDYNEQFF. CDR3 DNA sequence: TGTGCCACCAGCAAGGAGCGGGGGGACTACAATGAGCAGTTCTTC.

This clone has a single count. The J gene is TRBJ2-7, the V gene TRBV7-9; 10 bases are a match to TRBD1. CDR1 and CDR2 from the germline V gene are SEHNR and FQNEAQ (reference sequence). The ends lost 4 bases at V and 5 bases at J; junction bases unmatched: 14. This CDR3 spans 17 amino acids. CDR3 protein: CASSSILDRGIINEQYF. The CDR3 region has the DNA TGTGCCAGCAGCTCAATCTTGGACAGGGGGATCATTAACGAGCAGTACTTC.

This rearrangement joins TRBV10-2 to TRBJ1-5; tentative D call: TRBD1 (6 bases). Trimming removed 7 bases at V and 7 bases at J, with 14 bases between. The CDR3 has 13 amino acids. Germline-derived CDR1 and CDR2 are WSHSY and SAAADI. The CDR3 bases are TGCGCCAGCAACCAACAGGGAAGCCAGCCCCAGCATTTT. Its translation: CASNQQGSQPQHF.

For the CDR3, the DNA is TGTGCCTGGAGTGTACGTGAGCCCGGGGAGCTGTTTTTT. Translating it yields CAWSVREPGELFF. This chain joins TRBV30 and TRBJ2-2, with D unclear. This CDR3 is 13 amino acids long. V gave up 0 bases and J gave up 6 bases, with 8 bases separating them. CDR1 GTSNPN and CDR2 SVGIG come from the germline V gene (reference sequence).

This clone was counted a single time. The rearrangement uses TRBV27 and TRBJ1-2; tentatively, D is TRBD1 (6 bases). Between the trimmed V and J ends, which lost 6 bases and 4 bases, there was a span of 12 bases. CDR1 MNHEY and CDR2 SMNVEV come from the germline V gene (reference sequence). This CDR3 has 13 amino acids. The CDR3 DNA is TGTGCCAGCAGCGTGGAGGGGGGCTATGGCTACACCTTC. It translates to CASSVEGGYGYTF.